Each of the 17 T cell receptor beta chains below was sequenced from the same sample in a study of control samples from healthy donors and cancer patients. Generated by immunoSEQ multiplex PCR, the TCRdb table keeps only in-frame clones and is missing some. The sample lists 60,000 to 75,000 clones, around nine tenths seen once, with approximately 5.5% in the top ten. Sequenced material: PBMCs. These receptors were taken from a man in his 60s with colorectal cancer.

The rearrangement joins TRBV7-9 to TRBJ1-5, with 12 bases aligning to TRBD1. The junction had 9 bases not matched to a gene; V was cut back by 5 bases and J by 7 bases. The CDR3 spans 16 residues. Looked up from germline, CDR1 is SEHNR and CDR2 is FQNEAQ (reference sequence). The CDR3 here is CASSPGTGGFGQPQHF. The CDR3 DNA reads TGTGCCAGCAGCCCGGGGACAGGGGGCTTTGGACAGCCCCAGCATTTT.

In its sample, this clone was seen once. The V and J genes are TRBV18 and TRBJ2-3; 9 nucleotides match TRBD2. Per germline, CDR1 KGHSH and CDR2 LQKENI. V shed 0 bases, J shed 5 bases, and the junction held 6 bases outside the gene matches. This CDR3 comprises 16 residues. The CDR3 protein is CASSPPNSGGIDTQYF. As DNA, the CDR3 is TGTGCCAGCTCACCACCGAACAGCGGGGGGATAGATACGCAGTATTTT. Complete variable domain (other parts from reference TRBV18 and TRBJ2-3): NAGVMQNPRHLVRRRGQEARLRCSPMKGHSHVYWYRQLPEEGLKFMVYLQKENIIDESGMPKERFSAEFPKEGPSILRIQQVVRGDSAAYFCASSPPNSGGIDTQYFGPGTRLTVL.

The chain couples TRBV2 to TRBJ1-6, with D hard to call. The V gene's germline CDR1 is SNHLY and CDR2 FYNNEI. The CDR3 spans 16 residues. The V and J ends lost 3 bases and 9 bases respectively, with 18 bases between them. The CDR3 spells CASSDSQSTLGSPLHF. Here the CDR3 DNA reads TGTGCCAGCAGTGATTCTCAGAGTACCTTGGGTTCACCCCTCCACTTT. The complete variable domain, with remaining parts taken from reference TRBV2 and TRBJ1-6, reads EPEVTQTPSHQVTQMGQEVILRCVPISNHLYFYWYRQILGQKVEFLVSFYNNEISEKSEIFDDQFSVERPDGSNFTLKIRSTKLEDSAMYFCASSDSQSTLGSPLHFGNGTRLTVT.

J is TRBJ2-7 and V is TRBV6-6; D may be TRBD2 (5 bases). V was trimmed by 6 bases and J by 0 bases, leaving 12 bases between them. Germline values: CDR1 MNHNY, CDR2 SVGAGI (reference sequence). The CDR3 extends over 14 amino acids. CDR3 sequence: CASRPDSSSYEQYF. In nucleotides, the CDR3 is TGTGCCAGCAGACCGGACTCGAGCTCCTACGAGCAGTACTTC.

This rearrangement joins TRBV29-1 to TRBJ2-3, with D uncertain. The germline V gene has CDR1 SQVTM and CDR2 ANQGSEA. The CDR3 is 11 amino acids. V was trimmed by 6 bases and J by 2 bases, leaving 6 bases between them. The CDR3 is CSVDYTDTQYF. CDR3 nucleotides: TGCAGCGTCGATTACACAGATACGCAGTATTTT.

CDR3 region: CASSPIGQNNEQFF. CDR3 DNA sequence: TGTGCCAGCAGTCCCATCGGACAGAACAATGAGCAGTTCTTC. The chain has TRBV6-6 and TRBJ2-1; possibly TRBD1 for D (6 bases). CDR1 is MNHNY, CDR2 SVGAGI, per germline (reference sequence). The germline V and J ends were trimmed by 5 bases and 5 bases, with 13 bases remaining between them. This CDR3 has 14 amino acids.

The count of this clone is one. The V gene is TRBV6-5, the J gene TRBJ2-5; D call uncertain. In germline, CDR1 is MNHEY, CDR2 SVGAGI. The CDR3 is 14 amino acids. Trimming pared 0 bases from V and 6 bases from J, leaving 11 bases between. DNA for the CDR3: TGTGCCAGCAGTTACTCGAGTGCGGCCCAGACCCAGTACTTC. Its protein product is CASSYSSAAQTQYF.

The chain carries TRBV19 and TRBJ1-5; TRBD1 matches at 10 bases. The CDR3 runs 15 residues. Germline V CDR1 and CDR2: LNHDA, SQIVND (reference sequence). Germline trimming cut 7 bases from V and 2 bases from J; bases unmatched to any gene: 5. Here the CDR3 DNA reads TGTGCCAGTATTGAAGGGACAGGGGGCAATCAGCCCCAGCATTTT. Translating gives CASIEGTGGNQPQHF. The full variable domain, its missing parts supplied by reference TRBV19 and TRBJ1-5, is DGGITQSPKYLFRKEGQNVTLSCEQNLNHDAMYWYRQDPGQGLRLIYYSQIVNDFQKGDIAEGYSVSREKKESFPLTVTSAQKNPTAFYLCASIEGTGGNQPQHFGDGTRLSIL.

The V call is TRBV5-1, the J call TRBJ2-5; no definite D call. The germline V gene has CDR1 SGHRS and CDR2 YFSETQ. The ends were cut back, 0 bases at V and 1 base at J, with 4 bases in the middle. The CDR3 is 13 amino acids. In DNA, the CDR3 is TGCGCCAGCAGCTTGGGACTCCAAGAGACCCAGTACTTC. Encoded protein: CASSLGLQETQYF.

This chain joins TRBV5-1 and TRBJ1-1, with TRBD1 as a possible D gene (5 bases). The germline CDR1 and CDR2 sequences are SGHRS and YFSETQ. The CDR3 runs 15 residues. V shed 0 bases and J shed 4 bases, with 13 bases lying between them. As DNA, the CDR3 is TGCGCCAGCAGCTTGGGTGCGGGGCAGGGCACTGAAGCTTTCTTT. This sequence encodes CASSLGAGQGTEAFF.

The chain combines TRBV4-3 with TRBJ1-1, with a tentative D call TRBD1 (5 bases). Trimming took 4 bases from V and 5 from J, leaving 26 bases between them. The CDR3 sequence is 18 residues long. CDR1 is LGHNA, CDR2 YSLEER, per germline. CDR3 residues: CASSPDLTFGTVGTEAFF. Here the CDR3 DNA reads TGCGCCAGCAGCCCCGATCTTACTTTTGGGACGGTGGGGACTGAAGCTTTCTTT.

V is TRBV7-2 and J is TRBJ1-2; no firm D call. V shed 4 bases and J shed 1 base, with 7 bases lying between them. The CDR3 sequence is 13 residues long. Germline-derived CDR1 and CDR2 are SGHTA and FQGNSA. CDR3 sequence (DNA): TGTGCCAGCAGCTCGACAAGTAACTATGGCTACACCTTC. Protein: CASSSTSNYGYTF.

The rearrangement links TRBV24-1 to TRBJ2-7; D is perhaps TRBD1 (5 bases). Trimming stripped 4 bases from V and 0 bases from J, with 15 bases between. Germline CDR1 KGHDR, CDR2 SFDVKD. The CDR3 totals 16 residues. CDR3 residues: CATSEGLGPGSYEQYF. For the CDR3, the DNA is TGTGCCACCAGTGAAGGGTTGGGGCCAGGCTCCTACGAGCAGTACTTC.

The chain combines TRBV5-1 with TRBJ2-2; D not certain. CDR3 length equals 14 residues. Germline V lookup: CDR1 SGHRS, CDR2 YFSETQ. V was trimmed by 4 bases and J by 0 bases, leaving 7 bases between them. The CDR3 is CASSTETNTGELFF. In DNA, the CDR3 is TGCGCCAGCAGCACCGAGACGAACACCGGGGAGCTGTTTTTT.

This sequence joins TRBV27 and TRBJ2-7; 9 positions match TRBD2. CDR1 and CDR2 (germline): MNHEY, SMNVEV (reference sequence). This CDR3 region has 14 residues. V was pared by 6 bases and J by 2 bases, with 5 bases of the junction left unmatched. In DNA form, the CDR3 reads TGTGCCAGCAGGTTAGCGGGAGCAACCTACGAGCAGTACTTC. Amino acid sequence: CASRLAGATYEQYF.

The V call is TRBV30, the J call TRBJ2-7, with D hard to call. This CDR3 is 10 amino acids long. Trimming stripped 5 bases from V and 7 bases from J, with 9 bases between. Germline CDR1 and CDR2: GTSNPN and SVGIG (reference sequence). The CDR3: CAWGPREQYF. DNA of the CDR3: TGTGCCTGGGGACCCCGGGAGCAGTACTTC.

The rearrangement uses TRBV27 and TRBJ2-2; D ambiguous. Trimming pared 4 bases from V and 0 bases from J, leaving 9 bases between. The CDR3 has 15 amino acids. Germline V CDR1 and CDR2: MNHEY, SMNVEV (reference sequence). CDR3 sequence reads: CASSWAMSNTGELFF. The CDR3 DNA is TGTGCCAGCAGTTGGGCCATGTCGAACACCGGGGAGCTGTTTTTT.